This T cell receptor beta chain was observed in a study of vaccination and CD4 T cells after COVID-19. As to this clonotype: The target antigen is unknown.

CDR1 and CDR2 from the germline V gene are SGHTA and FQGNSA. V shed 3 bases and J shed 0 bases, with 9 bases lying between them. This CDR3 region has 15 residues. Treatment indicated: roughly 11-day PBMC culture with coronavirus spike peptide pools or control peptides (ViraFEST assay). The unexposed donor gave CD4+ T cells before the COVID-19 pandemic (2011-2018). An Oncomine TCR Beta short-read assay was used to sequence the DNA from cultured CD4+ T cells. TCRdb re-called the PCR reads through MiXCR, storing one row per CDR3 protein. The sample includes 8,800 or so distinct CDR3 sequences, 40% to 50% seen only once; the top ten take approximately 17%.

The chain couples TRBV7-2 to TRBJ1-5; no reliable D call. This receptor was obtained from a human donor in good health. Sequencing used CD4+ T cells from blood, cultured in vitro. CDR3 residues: CASSLVGGSNQPQHF. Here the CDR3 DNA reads TGTGCCAGCAGCTTGGTAGGAGGTAGCAATCAGCCCCAGCATTTT.